The 11 T cell receptor beta chains in this list originate from one sample, sequenced in a study of regulatory T cells in long-lasting Graves disease. Libraries of TCR beta came from iRepertoire HTBI primers plus Arm-PCR of CDR3 regions. Using its own MiXCR run on the multiplex PCR reads, TCRdb lists one record per CDR3 protein. The table shows around 240,000 distinct CDR3 sequences, with around 18% occurring only once. The time point denotes: newly diagnosed GD, antithyroid drugs for less than 3 months. RNA from PBMCs was the source of the TCR library. The sample was also linked to a second study, of T cells in Graves' hyperthyroidism and ophthalmopathy.

Sequencing used peripheral blood mononuclear cells (PBMCs), obtained at new diagnosis, from a patient treated with antithyroid drugs. Every receptor here comes from a woman aged 30 to 39 with Graves disease.

This clonotype was seen at least ten times. The genes are TRBV2 and TRBJ2-7; TRBD1 agrees at 9 bases. This CDR3 has 12 residues. The trim removed 4 bases at V and 13 bases at J, leaving 8 bases unmatched. Germline CDR1 and CDR2: SNHLY and FYNNEI. CDR3 bases: TGTGCCAGCAGTGTTAAGACAGGGGGAAATTACTTC. This translates into CASSVKTGGNYF.

The table lists this clonotype with many counts. The chain has TRBV6-2 or TRBV6-3 and TRBJ1-1, with D unclear. The CDR3 sequence is 13 residues long. The V and J ends lost 8 bases and 1 base respectively, with 11 bases between them. Germline CDR1 MNHEY, CDR2 SVGEGT. The CDR3 DNA sequence: TGTGCCAGCCTTCGGACCGGGAACACTGAAGCTTTCTTT. Protein product: CASLRTGNTEAFF.

This sequence joins TRBV28 and TRBJ1-3; possibly TRBD1 for D (5 bases). Trimming shortened V by 7 bases and J by 0 bases, and 13 bases separated the two germline ends. The CDR3 is 15 amino acids. Germline CDR1 reads MDHEN; CDR2 reads SYDVKM. The CDR3 DNA reads as TGTGCCAGCACCTCCCGGGGCGCCTCTGGAAACACCATATATTTT. It specifies CASTSRGASGNTIYF.

Note on this clonotype: The CDR3 ends on some other residue instead of the conserved phenylalanine or tryptophan, so this is likely a read error. The V and J genes are TRBV19 and TRBJ1-2, with D possibly matching TRBD1 (5 bases). Trimming removed 0 bases from V and 4 bases from J, with 9 bases in between. The CDR3 consists of 14 residues. Looked up from germline, CDR1 is LNHDA and CDR2 is SQIVND (reference sequence). The CDR3 DNA reads TGTGCCAGTAGTATAGACAGGGCAACCTATGGCTACACCCTC. Translating it yields CASSIDRATYGYTL.

This clonotype was seen ten or more times. CDR3 coding DNA: TGTGCTAGTGGTTTCAGAGGGACTCCCAGCTCCTACAATGAGCAGTTCTTC. Its protein product is CASGFRGTPSSYNEQFF. The chain has TRBV12-5 and TRBJ2-1, with a possible D match to TRBD2 (6 bases). V was shortened by 3 bases and J by 0 bases, with 15 bases between the two germline ends. Germline V CDR1 and CDR2: LGHNT, FRNRAP. The CDR3 is 17 residues long. Full variable domain (remainder filled in from reference TRBV12-5 and TRBJ2-1): DARVTQTPRHKVTEMGQEVTMRCQPILGHNTVFWYRQTMMQGLELLAYFRNRAPLDDSGMPKDRFSAEMPDATLATLKIQPSEPRDSAVYFCASGFRGTPSSYNEQFFGPGTRLTVL.

This clonotype was found many times. The chain carries TRBV20-1 and TRBJ2-5, with D possibly TRBD1 on 5 matching bases. The V end was cut by 4 bases, the J end by 5 bases, with 14 bases between. The CDR3 has 13 residues. The V gene's germline CDR1 is DFQATT and CDR2 SNEGSKA (reference sequence). The CDR3 reads CSAKPGIVETQYF. In DNA, the CDR3 is TGCAGTGCTAAGCCAGGGATAGTCGAGACCCAGTACTTC.

J is TRBJ2-1 and V is TRBV7-2; TRBD2 agrees at 10 bases. Germline V gene sequence: CDR1 SGHTA, CDR2 FQGNSA. This CDR3 is built from 16 residues. The junction had 11 bases not matched to a gene; V was cut back by 7 bases and J by 5 bases. Written as DNA, the CDR3 is TGTGCCAGCAAGAGGGCGTCTAGCGGGAGACACAATGAGCAGTTCTTC. This translates into CASKRASSGRHNEQFF.

The sample holds many counts of this clonotype. The gene calls are TRBV5-1 and TRBJ1-5; 8 positions match TRBD1. CDR3 size: 14 residues. The V gene's germline CDR1 is SGHRS and CDR2 YFSETQ. Trimming cost V 4 bases and J 4 bases; bases outside gene matches: 4. The CDR3: CASSPGQVNQPQHF. The DNA for the CDR3 is TGCGCCAGCAGCCCGGGACAGGTAAATCAGCCCCAGCATTTT.

The rearrangement links TRBV3-1 to TRBJ1-2, with D perhaps matching TRBD1 (5 bases). V was pared by 3 bases and J by 3 bases, with 8 bases between. This CDR3 has 13 amino acids. Germline V CDR1 and CDR2: LGHDT, YNNKEL (reference sequence). The CDR3 nucleotides read TGTGCCAGCAGCCAGGGGCGAGACTATGGCTACACCTTC. It is translated as CASSQGRDYGYTF.

This clonotype occurred many times. The chain employs TRBV13 and TRBJ2-3; TRBD1 aligns across 9 bases. Trimming at V came to 5 bases and at J to 7 bases, leaving 7 bases not matched to a gene. The germline gives CDR1 PRHDT, CDR2 FYEKMQ (reference sequence). This CDR3 has 14 amino acids. The CDR3 nucleotides are TGTGCCAGCAGCCCAGTGGGACAGGGATATACGCAGTATTTT. Translated, it gives CASSPVGQGYTQYF.

There are many counts of this clonotype. J is TRBJ2-5 and V is TRBV20-1, with TRBD2 identical over 15 bases. The CDR3 is 16 amino acids. Trimming cost V 3 bases and J 1 base; bases outside gene matches: 3. CDR1 DFQATT and CDR2 SNEGSKA come from the germline V gene (reference sequence). The CDR3 DNA sequence: TGCAGTGCTAGCGGGACTAGCGGGGGGACCCAAGAGACCCAGTACTTC. Encoded protein: CSASGTSGGTQETQYF.